This TCR beta chain originates from a study of CD8+ T cells in alopecia areata. Study-wide results and caveats: The study found that many expanded lesional clones persisted in scalp and blood during tofacitinib.

The CDR3 spans 12 residues. Trimming left V 1 base short and J 4 bases short, with 7 bases between. From germline, CDR1 is SQVTM and CDR2 ANQGSEA. This sample's treatment: oral pan-JAK inhibitor, 5-10 mg twice daily. Sequencing relied on a cDNA template that was reverse transcribed from extracted RNA. The assay was immunoSEQ multiplex PCR, and TCRdb's table has in-frame clones only and misses some. Altogether about 120,000 clones are present, more than 40% being singletons, with the ten largest covering approximately 0.46%. Comments on this clone: What it recognizes is unknown.

The specimen was CD4+ T cells sorted from blood, collected at week 4, from a patient treated with tofacitinib. The clonotype comes from a human donor with alopecia areata. The V gene is TRBV29-1, the J gene TRBJ1-2; D is possibly TRBD1 (6 bases). CDR3 protein: CSVEVQGYGYTF. CDR3 bases: TGCAGCGTTGAAGTACAGGGCTATGGCTACACCTTC.